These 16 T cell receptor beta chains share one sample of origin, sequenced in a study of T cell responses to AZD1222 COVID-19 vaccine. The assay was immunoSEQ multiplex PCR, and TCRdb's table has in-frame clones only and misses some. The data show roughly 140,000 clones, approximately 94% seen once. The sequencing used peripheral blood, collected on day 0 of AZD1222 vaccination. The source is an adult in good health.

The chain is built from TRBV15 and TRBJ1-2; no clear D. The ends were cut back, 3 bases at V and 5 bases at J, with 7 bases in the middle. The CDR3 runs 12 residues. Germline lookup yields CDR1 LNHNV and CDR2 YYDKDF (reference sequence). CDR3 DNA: TGTGCCACCAGCAGGGAAGCTTATGGCTACACCTTC. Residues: CATSREAYGYTF.

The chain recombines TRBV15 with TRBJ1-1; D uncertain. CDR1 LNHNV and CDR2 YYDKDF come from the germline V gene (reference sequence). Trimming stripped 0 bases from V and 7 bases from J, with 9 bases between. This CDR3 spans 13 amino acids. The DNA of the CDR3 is TGTGCCACCAGCAGAGATTTTGGGTATGAAGCTTTCTTT. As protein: CATSRDFGYEAFF.

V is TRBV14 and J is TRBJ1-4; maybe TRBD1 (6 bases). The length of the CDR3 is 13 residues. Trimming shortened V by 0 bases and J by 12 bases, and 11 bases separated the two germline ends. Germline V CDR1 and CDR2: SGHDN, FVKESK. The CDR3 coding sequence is TGTGCCAGCAGCCAAGATATAGAGGGGGAACTGTTTTTT. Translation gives CASSQDIEGELFF.

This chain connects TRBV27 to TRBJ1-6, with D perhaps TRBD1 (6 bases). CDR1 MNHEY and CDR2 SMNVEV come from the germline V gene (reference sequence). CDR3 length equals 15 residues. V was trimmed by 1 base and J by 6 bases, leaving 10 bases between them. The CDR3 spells CASSLYEGVNSPLHF. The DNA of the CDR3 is TGTGCCAGCAGTTTATATGAGGGGGTTAATTCACCCCTCCACTTT.

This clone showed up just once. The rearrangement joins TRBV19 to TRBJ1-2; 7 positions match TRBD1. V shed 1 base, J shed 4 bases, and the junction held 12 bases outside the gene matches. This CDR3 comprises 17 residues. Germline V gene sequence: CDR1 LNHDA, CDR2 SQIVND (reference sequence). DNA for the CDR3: TGTGCCAGTAGTATAGTCGGCAGGGGGGCGGCTCGCTATGGCTACACCTTC. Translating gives CASSIVGRGAARYGYTF. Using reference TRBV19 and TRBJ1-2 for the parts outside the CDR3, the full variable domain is DGGITQSPKYLFRKEGQNVTLSCEQNLNHDAMYWYRQDPGQGLRLIYYSQIVNDFQKGDIAEGYSVSREKKESFPLTVTSAQKNPTAFYLCASSIVGRGAARYGYTFGSGTRLTVV.

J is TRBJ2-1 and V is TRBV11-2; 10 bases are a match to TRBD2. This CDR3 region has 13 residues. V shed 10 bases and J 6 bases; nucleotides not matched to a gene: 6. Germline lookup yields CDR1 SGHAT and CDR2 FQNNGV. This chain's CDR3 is CAIAGGLSNEQFF. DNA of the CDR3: TGTGCCATAGCGGGAGGCTTGAGCAATGAGCAGTTCTTC.

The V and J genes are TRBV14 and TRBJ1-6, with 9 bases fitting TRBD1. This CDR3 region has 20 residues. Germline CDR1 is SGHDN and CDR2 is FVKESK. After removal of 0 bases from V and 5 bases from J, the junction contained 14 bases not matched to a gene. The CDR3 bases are TGTGCCAGCAGCCAAGACAGTCGTGGGACAGGGAATGTCAATAATTCACCCCTCCACTTT. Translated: CASSQDSRGTGNVNNSPLHF. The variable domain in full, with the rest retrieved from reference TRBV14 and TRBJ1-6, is EAGVTQFPSHSVIEKGQTVTLRCDPISGHDNLYWYRRVMGKEIKFLLHFVKESKQDESGMPNNRFLAERTGGTYSTLKVQPAELEDSGVYFCASSQDSRGTGNVNNSPLHFGNGTRLTVT.

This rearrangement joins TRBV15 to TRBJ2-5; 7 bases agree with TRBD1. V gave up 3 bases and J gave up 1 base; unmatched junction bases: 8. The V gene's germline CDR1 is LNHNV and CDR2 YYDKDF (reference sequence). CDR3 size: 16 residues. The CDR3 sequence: CATSSRTGQTQETQYF. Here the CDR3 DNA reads TGTGCCACCAGCAGTCGGACGGGACAGACCCAAGAGACCCAGTACTTC.

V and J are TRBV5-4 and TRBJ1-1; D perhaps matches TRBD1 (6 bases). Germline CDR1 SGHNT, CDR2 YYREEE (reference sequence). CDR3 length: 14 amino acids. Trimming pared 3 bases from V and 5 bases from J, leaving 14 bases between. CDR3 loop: CASSSQGLGTEAFF. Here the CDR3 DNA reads TGTGCCAGCAGCTCACAGGGTTTGGGTACTGAAGCTTTCTTT.

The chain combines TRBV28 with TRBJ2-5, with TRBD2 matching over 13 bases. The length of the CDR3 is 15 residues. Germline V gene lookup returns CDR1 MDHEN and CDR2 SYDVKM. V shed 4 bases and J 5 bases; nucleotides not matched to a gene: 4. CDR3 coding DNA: TGTGCCAGCAGTTCACCGGGACTAGCGGGGGAGACCCAGTACTTC. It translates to CASSSPGLAGETQYF.

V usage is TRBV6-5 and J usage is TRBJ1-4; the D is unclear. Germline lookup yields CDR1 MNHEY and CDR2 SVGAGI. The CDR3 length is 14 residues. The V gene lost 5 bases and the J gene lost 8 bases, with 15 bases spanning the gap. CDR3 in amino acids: CASSPGGVREKLFF. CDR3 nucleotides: TGTGCCAGCAGTCCCGGTGGGGTGAGGGAAAAACTGTTTTTT.

The CDR3 bases are TGTGCCAGCAGTGAATACGGGGACAGGGGGGACACCATATATTTT. Translation: CASSEYGDRGDTIYF. This rearrangement joins TRBV6-1 to TRBJ1-3; TRBD1 aligns across 11 bases. The CDR3 extends over 15 amino acids. Per the germline V gene, CDR1 is MNHNS and CDR2 is SASEGT. Unmatched junction bases numbered 5, after V lost 2 bases and J lost 8 bases.

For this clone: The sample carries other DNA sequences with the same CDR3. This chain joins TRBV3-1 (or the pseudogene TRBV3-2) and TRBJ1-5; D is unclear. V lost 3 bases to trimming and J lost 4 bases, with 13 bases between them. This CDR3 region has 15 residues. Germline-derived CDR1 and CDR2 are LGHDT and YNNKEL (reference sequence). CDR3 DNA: TGTGCCAGCAGCCAGGCGGGGAATTCTAATCAGCCCCAGCATTTT. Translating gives CASSQAGNSNQPQHF.

CDR3 region: CASSLTDARGTEAFF. As DNA, the CDR3 is TGTGCCAGCAGCCTCACGGACGCACGGGGCACTGAAGCTTTCTTT. The rearrangement joins TRBV7-8 to TRBJ1-1, with D unclear. V lost 5 bases, J lost 4 bases, and 17 bases lay in between. This CDR3 is 15 amino acids long. Germline assignment: CDR1 SGHVS and CDR2 FQNEAQ.

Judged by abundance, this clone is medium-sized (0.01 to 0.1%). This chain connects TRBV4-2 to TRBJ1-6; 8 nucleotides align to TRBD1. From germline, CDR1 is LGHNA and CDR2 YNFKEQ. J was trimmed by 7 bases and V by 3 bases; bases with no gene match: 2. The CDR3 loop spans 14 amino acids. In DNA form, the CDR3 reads TGTGCCAGCAGCCAGGACAGGGAAAATTCACCCCTCCACTTT. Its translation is CASSQDRENSPLHF.

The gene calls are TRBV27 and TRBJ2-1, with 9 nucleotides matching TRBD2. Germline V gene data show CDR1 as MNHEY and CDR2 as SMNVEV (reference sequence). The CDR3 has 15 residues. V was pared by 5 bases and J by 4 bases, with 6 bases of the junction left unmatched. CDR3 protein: CASSTSGRNYNEQFF. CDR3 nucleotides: TGTGCCAGCAGTACAAGCGGGAGGAATTACAATGAGCAGTTCTTC.